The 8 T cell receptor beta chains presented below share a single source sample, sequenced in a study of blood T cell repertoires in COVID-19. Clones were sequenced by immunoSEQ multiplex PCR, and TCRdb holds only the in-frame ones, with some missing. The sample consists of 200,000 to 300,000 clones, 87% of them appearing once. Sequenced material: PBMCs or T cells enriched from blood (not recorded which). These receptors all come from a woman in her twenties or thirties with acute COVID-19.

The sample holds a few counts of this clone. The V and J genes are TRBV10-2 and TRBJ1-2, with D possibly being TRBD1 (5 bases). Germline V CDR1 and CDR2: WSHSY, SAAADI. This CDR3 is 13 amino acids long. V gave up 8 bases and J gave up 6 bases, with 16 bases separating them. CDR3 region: CASGGGIRDGYTF. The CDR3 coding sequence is TGCGCCAGCGGGGGAGGAATACGCGATGGCTACACCTTC.

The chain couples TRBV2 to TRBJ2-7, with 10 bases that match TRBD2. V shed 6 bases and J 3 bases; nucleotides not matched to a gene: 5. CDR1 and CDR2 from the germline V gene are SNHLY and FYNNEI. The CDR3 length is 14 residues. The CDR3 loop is CASRPLAGDYEQYF. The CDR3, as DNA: TGTGCCAGCAGACCCCTAGCGGGGGACTACGAGCAGTACTTC.

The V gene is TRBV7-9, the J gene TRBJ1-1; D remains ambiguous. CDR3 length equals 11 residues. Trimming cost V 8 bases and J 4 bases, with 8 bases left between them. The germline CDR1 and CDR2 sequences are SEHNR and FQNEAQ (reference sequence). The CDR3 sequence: CASGRSTEAFF. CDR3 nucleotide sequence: TGTGCCAGCGGGAGATCCACTGAAGCTTTCTTT.

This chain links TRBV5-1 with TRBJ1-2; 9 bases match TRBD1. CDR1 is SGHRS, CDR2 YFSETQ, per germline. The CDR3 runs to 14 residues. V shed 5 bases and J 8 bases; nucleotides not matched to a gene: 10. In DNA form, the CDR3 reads TGCGCCAGCAGAGCCCCGGACAGGGGAAACGGCTACACCTTC. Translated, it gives CASRAPDRGNGYTF.

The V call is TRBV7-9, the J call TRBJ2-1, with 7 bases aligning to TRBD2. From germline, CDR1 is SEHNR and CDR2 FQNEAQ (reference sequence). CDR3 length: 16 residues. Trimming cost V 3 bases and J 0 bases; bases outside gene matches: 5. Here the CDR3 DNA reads TGTGCCAGCAGCTTTAGCGGGCCCACCTCCTACAATGAGCAGTTCTTC. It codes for CASSFSGPTSYNEQFF.

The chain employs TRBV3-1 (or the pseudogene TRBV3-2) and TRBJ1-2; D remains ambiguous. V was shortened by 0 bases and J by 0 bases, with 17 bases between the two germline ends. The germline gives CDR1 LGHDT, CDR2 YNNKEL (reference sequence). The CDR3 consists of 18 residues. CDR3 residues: CASSQDSRVLIANYGYTF. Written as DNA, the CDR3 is TGTGCCAGCAGCCAAGATAGTCGGGTCTTGATAGCTAACTATGGCTACACCTTC.

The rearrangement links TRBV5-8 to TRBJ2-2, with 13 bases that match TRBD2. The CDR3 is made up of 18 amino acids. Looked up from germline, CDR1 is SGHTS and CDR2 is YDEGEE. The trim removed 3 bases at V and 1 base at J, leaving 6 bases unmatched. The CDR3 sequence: CASSSSRTSGGNTGELFF. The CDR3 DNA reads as TGTGCCAGCAGCTCCTCGCGGACTAGCGGGGGGAACACCGGGGAGCTGTTTTTT. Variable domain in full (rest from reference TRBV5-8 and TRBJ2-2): EAGVTQSPTHLIKTRGQQATLRCSPISGHTSVYWYQQALGLGLQFLLWYDEGEERNRGNFPPRFSGRQFPNYSSELNVNALELEDSALYLCASSSSRTSGGNTGELFFGEGSRLTVL.

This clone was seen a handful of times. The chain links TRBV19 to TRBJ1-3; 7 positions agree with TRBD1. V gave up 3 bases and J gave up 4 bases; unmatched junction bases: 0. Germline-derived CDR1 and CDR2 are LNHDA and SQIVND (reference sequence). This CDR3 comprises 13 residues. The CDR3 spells CASSMGQGNTIYF. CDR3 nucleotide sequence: TGTGCCAGTAGTATGGGACAGGGAAACACCATATATTTT.